The 25 T cell receptor beta chains below all came from one sample that was sequenced in a study of tumor and adjacent non-tumor tissue in lung cancer. The template was RNA from unsorted bulk tissue. Distant lung tissue was collected more than 3 cm away from the tumor edge. The library came from three nested PCR rounds adapted from ARM-PCR protocols. TCRdb reprocessed the multiplex PCR reads via MiXCR and lists one record per CDR3 protein. The profile covers about 75,000 distinct CDR3 sequences, with less than 75% appearing a single time and 25% to 35% taken by the ten largest. The specimen sequenced was distant non-tumor lung tissue. The source is a woman aged 50 to 60 with non-small cell lung cancer.

This clonotype was observed a single time. As the CDR3 is not closed by the conserved phenylalanine or tryptophan, this likely results from a read error. CDR3 DNA sequence: TGTGCCGGCAGCTTAGATCTCGGTAATGAGCAGTTCGTC. This gives the protein CAGSLDLGNEQFV. This chain joins TRBV11-2 and TRBJ2-1; D not certain. Germline lookup yields CDR1 SGHAT and CDR2 FQNNGV. The CDR3 has 13 residues.

Concerning this clonotype: This could be a read error, since a much larger clone is one nucleotide away. The chain is built from TRBV6-1 and TRBJ2-1; 16 bases fit TRBD2. This CDR3 is 18 amino acids long. Unmatched junction bases numbered 7, after V lost 4 bases and J lost 4 bases. The germline V gene has CDR1 MNHNS and CDR2 SASEGT. The CDR3 nucleotides are TGTGCCAGCAGTGGGGGACTAGCGGGAGGGCAAATGTACAATGAGCAGTTCTTC. This gives the protein CASSGGLAGGQMYNEQFF.

About this clonotype: A read error may produce the germline difference seen at one junction end. The chain has TRBV20-1 and TRBJ2-3; 8 bases line up with TRBD2. The CDR3 contains 14 residues. Germline values: CDR1 DFQATT, CDR2 SNEGSKA (reference sequence). CDR3 bases: TGCAATGCTAGAAAGACTAGCGGCACAGATACGCAGTATTTT. Protein sequence: CNARKTSGTDTQYF.

Regarding this clonotype: It is likely a read error, because the conserved phenylalanine at the end of the CDR3 is missing. This chain joins TRBV6-2 or TRBV6-3 and TRBJ1-1, with D unclear. The CDR3 consists of 12 residues. Germline values: CDR1 MNHEY, CDR2 SVGEGT. The V end was cut by 11 bases, the J end by 1 base, with 11 bases between. CDR3 coding DNA: TGTGCCTGCACTACGGGGAACACTGAAGCTTTCTTG. Protein: CACTTGNTEAFL.

Worth noting for this clonotype: At one end the junction does not follow the germline gene, possibly because of a read error. The chain combines TRBV6-2 or TRBV6-3 with TRBJ2-7; TRBD1 matches 7 bases. The CDR3 loop spans 14 amino acids. Germline CDR1 reads MNHEY; CDR2 reads SVGEGT. This CDR3 reads CASSYSTGSHDQYF. The CDR3 bases are TGTGCCAGCAGTTACTCGACAGGGAGTCACGACCAGTACTTC.

About this clonotype itself: A much larger clone differs by one base, so this may be a read error. The chain joins TRBV28 to TRBJ2-7; D gene uncertain. This CDR3 contains 16 residues. Trimming removed 2 bases from V and 1 base from J, with 15 bases in between. Germline V gene lookup returns CDR1 MDHEN and CDR2 SYDVKM. Written as DNA, the CDR3 is TGTGCCAGCAGTTTACATCACTCGGGCAGGTCCTACGAGCAGTACTTC. It yields the protein CASSLHHSGRSYEQYF.

Turning to this clonotype: An end of the junction differs from the germline gene, which may be a read error. This chain connects TRBV5-4 to TRBJ1-6; 12 positions match TRBD1. The CDR3 contains 16 residues. Germline CDR1 and CDR2: SGHNT and YYREEE (reference sequence). For the CDR3, the DNA is TGTGCCAACAGCCCGGGACAGGGGGCGCAGGGGTCACTCCTCCACTTT. Amino acids: CANSPGQGAQGSLLHF.

Comment on this clonotype: A much larger clone differs by one base, so this may be a read error. This chain connects TRBV20-1 to TRBJ2-1; D call uncertain. The CDR3 has 14 residues. Germline CDR1 and CDR2: DFQATT and SNEGSKA (reference sequence). The V and J ends lost 7 bases and 4 bases respectively, with 17 bases between them. CDR3 DNA: TGCAGTGTTATAGGGCAGCACGGGTACAATGAGCAGTTCTTC. Translation gives CSVIGQHGYNEQFF.

Turning to this clonotype: A junction end diverges from the germline sequence, so it may reflect a read error. The V call is TRBV6-5, the J call TRBJ2-1; TRBD2 matches 13 bases. The CDR3 sequence is 15 residues long. Germline V lookup: CDR1 MNHEY, CDR2 SVGAGI. This CDR3 reads CANSTGLAGAYEQFF. The CDR3 DNA sequence: TGTGCCAACAGTACTGGACTAGCGGGAGCCTATGAGCAGTTCTTC.

This clonotype was observed a single time. A read error may be the cause here, since a much bigger clone is one base away. V and J are TRBV20-1 and TRBJ1-1; D remains unclear. The CDR3 contains 12 residues. CDR1 and CDR2 (germline): DFQATT, SNEGSKA (reference sequence). V lost 6 bases to trimming and J lost 3 bases, with 11 bases between them. DNA for the CDR3: TGCAGTGCAGCTGACCCGGACACTGAAGCTTTCTTT. This encodes CSAADPDTEAFF.

The chain couples TRBV13 to TRBJ2-7; no firm D call. The CDR3 consists of 12 residues. Germline V CDR1 and CDR2: PRHDT, FYEKMQ (reference sequence). Trimming cost V 5 bases and J 4 bases, with 9 bases left between them. CDR3: CASSVVPYEQYF. In DNA form, the CDR3 reads TGTGCCAGCAGCGTAGTCCCTTACGAGCAGTACTTC.

This chain joins TRBV5-4 and TRBJ1-2; maybe TRBD1 (6 bases). The CDR3 covers 13 residues. The V end was cut by 4 bases, the J end by 11 bases, with 18 bases between. From germline, CDR1 is SGHNT and CDR2 YYREEE (reference sequence). The CDR3 region is CASSVDSVDCYTF. The CDR3 DNA is TGTGCCAGCAGCGTGGACAGCGTCGACTGTTACACCTTC.

Regarding this clonotype: At one of its ends the junction is not consistent with the germline gene, which may arise from a read error. CDR3 nucleotide sequence: TGCATCGTTGAAGATCCTCGGCGGGAGGACTACAATGAGCAGTTCTTC. It encodes CIVEDPRREDYNEQFF. The rearrangement joins TRBV29-1 to TRBJ2-1; 8 positions agree with TRBD2. CDR3 size: 16 residues. Germline V gene sequence: CDR1 SQVTM, CDR2 ANQGSEA.

The J gene is TRBJ2-6, the V gene TRBV20-1; D possibly corresponds to TRBD2 (6 bases). This CDR3 comprises 17 residues. Trimming removed 6 bases at V and 8 bases at J, with 26 bases between. Germline assignment: CDR1 DFQATT and CDR2 SNEGSKA (reference sequence). CDR3 bases: TGCAGTGCGGCAGGCGTTAGCGGAAGACCCGTGTCCAACGTCCTGACTTTC. Its protein is CSAAGVSGRPVSNVLTF.

Relative to its sample, this clonotype is medium-sized. The J gene is TRBJ2-3, the V gene TRBV12-3 or TRBV12-4; 10 nucleotides align to TRBD2. CDR3 length equals 18 residues. Losses at the gene ends were 3 bases for V and 5 bases for J; bases not matched to a gene: 14. CDR3 nucleotides: TGTGCCAGCAGTTTCCCCACCCTTAGCGGGAGGCTGGGAGATACGCAGTATTTT. Amino acids: CASSFPTLSGRLGDTQYF.

This clonotype was detected ten times or more. The V call is TRBV5-1, the J call TRBJ2-7, with TRBD1 matching over 7 bases. The trim removed 3 bases at V and 3 bases at J, leaving 9 bases unmatched. The germline V gene has CDR1 SGHRS and CDR2 YFSETQ. The CDR3 is 15 residues long. CDR3 region: CASSSDRDRFYEQYF. The CDR3 bases are TGCGCCAGCAGCTCGGACCGGGACAGATTCTACGAGCAGTACTTC. Full variable domain (rest looked up from reference TRBV5-1 and TRBJ2-7): KAGVTQTPRYLIKTRGQQVTLSCSPISGHRSVSWYQQTPGQGLQFLFEYFSETQRNKGNFPGRFSGRQFSNSRSEMNVSTLELGDSALYLCASSSDRDRFYEQYFGPGTRLTVT.

Concerning this clonotype itself: A junction end diverges from the germline sequence, so it may reflect a read error. The chain uses TRBV11-2 and TRBJ2-7; D possibly corresponds to TRBD1 (6 bases). Germline V gives CDR1 SGHAT, CDR2 FQNNGV. The CDR3 runs to 16 residues. Here the CDR3 DNA reads TGTACCAGCAGCTTAACCCCAGGGGTAGCATGGAATGAGCAGTGCTTC. Protein product: CTSSLTPGVAWNEQCF.

A note on this clonotype: The conserved closing phenylalanine or tryptophan is absent in this CDR3, likely reflecting a read error. The limits of the CDR3 on the DNA are not certain, so only TCRdb's listed CDR3 is given. The chain links TRBV5-4 to TRBJ2-7. Looked up from germline, CDR1 is SGHNT and CDR2 is YYREEE (reference sequence). The CDR3 length is 12 residues, termini included. This CDR3 reads CASSLEGYEQYY.

The CDR3 reads CSAMTSNRDTQHF. The CDR3 region has the DNA TGCAGTGCTATGACTAGCAACAGAGATACGCAGCATTTT. The chain joins TRBV20-1 to TRBJ2-3; no clear D gene. TRBJ1-5 explains the end of the DNA better; the J call may be wrong. The CDR3 extends over 13 amino acids. CDR1 and CDR2 (germline): DFQATT, SNEGSKA (reference sequence).

The rearrangement joins TRBV28 to TRBJ2-3; 13 bases line up with TRBD2. Germline V gene sequence: CDR1 MDHEN, CDR2 SYDVKM. V was pared by 10 bases and J by 4 bases, with 5 bases of the junction left unmatched. CDR3 length: 14 amino acids. CDR3 nucleotide sequence: TGTGCCACGGGGACTAGCGGGATCTCAGATACGCAGTATTTT. Amino acids: CATGTSGISDTQYF. The full variable domain, completed using reference TRBV28 and TRBJ2-3, is DVKVTQSSRYLVKRTGEKVFLECVQDMDHENMFWYRQDPGLGLRLIYFSYDVKMKEKGDIPEGYSVSREKKERFSLILESASTNQTSMYLCATGTSGISDTQYFGPGTRLTVL.

A note on this clonotype: The junction departs from the called germline gene at one end, perhaps through a read error. The J gene is TRBJ2-1, the V gene TRBV7-9; D remains unclear. Germline V gives CDR1 SEHNR, CDR2 FQNEAQ (reference sequence). CDR3 length equals 12 residues. CDR3 loop: CVSSSHYHEQFF. The CDR3 DNA reads TGTGTCAGCAGCTCCCACTACCATGAGCAGTTCTTC.

As to this clonotype: One end of the junction is discordant with germline, which a read error may explain. V and J are TRBV29-1 and TRBJ2-3; no definite D call. CDR3 size: 13 residues. Germline V CDR1 and CDR2: SQVTM, ANQGSEA. CDR3 loop: CSVGAADTDAQYF. CDR3 DNA sequence: TGCAGCGTTGGGGCGGCAGACACAGATGCGCAGTATTTT.

Regarding this clonotype: Germline is not matched at one junction end, which may reflect a read error. In nucleotides, the CDR3 is TGCAGTGCGACCCAGTTCTGGGGGACTGAAACTTTCTTT. Translating gives CSATQFWGTETFF. V is TRBV20-1 and J is TRBJ1-1, with D possibly TRBD1 on 5 matching bases. CDR3 length: 13 residues. Germline V gene lookup returns CDR1 DFQATT and CDR2 SNEGSKA (reference sequence).

For this clonotype: The CDR3 does not close with the conserved phenylalanine or tryptophan, likely indicating a read error. The rearrangement links TRBV11-2 to TRBJ2-7, with 7 bases aligning to TRBD2. V was clipped by 9 bases and J by 1 base; unmatched bases: 12. The CDR3 consists of 15 residues. The germline gives CDR1 SGHAT, CDR2 FQNNGV. Written as DNA, the CDR3 is TGTGCCAGGAGCCCTGGGGCTAGCGGTTCCTACGAGCAGTACCTC. Translation gives CARSPGASGSYEQYL.

As concerns this clonotype: This may be a read error, as it is one base from a much larger clone. The J gene is TRBJ1-5, the V gene TRBV12-3 or TRBV12-4, with D unclear. This CDR3 spans 15 amino acids. Trimming cost V 5 bases and J 5 bases, with 16 bases left between them. In DNA, the CDR3 is TGTGCCAGCAGTCACCTAGGTCGTGGGGATCAGCCCCAGCATTTT. Its translation: CASSHLGRGDQPQHF.